This entry lists 3 T cell receptor beta chains sequenced from one sample in a study of yellow fever vaccine responses in identical twins. TCRdb fed the RT-PCR reads into MiXCR, producing one record per CDR3 protein. The sample gives over 8,500 distinct CDR3 sequences, approximately 88% of which show up once; under 2.5% is in the top ten. This material consisted of T cells from blood (PBMCs), unsorted or a sorted subset (not recorded which), taken before or after yellow fever vaccination (not recorded which). The receptors originated from a woman under 30 who received the yellow fever vaccine.

The sample holds a few counts of this clonotype. The chain joins TRBV10-3 to TRBJ1-1; weak D call: TRBD1 (5 bases). The CDR3 consists of 11 residues. Germline assignment: CDR1 ENHRY and CDR2 SYGVKD. Deletions cut 11 bases from V and 7 bases from J, with 14 bases between. In DNA, the CDR3 is TGTGCCGTCGTCGGGGGGGATGAAGCTTTCTTT. The encoded protein is CAVVGGDEAFF.

The chain recombines TRBV11-1 with TRBJ2-1; a possible D gene is TRBD2 (6 bases). CDR1 and CDR2 (germline): SGHAT, FQDESV (reference sequence). There are 15 residues in the CDR3. V lost 5 bases to trimming and J lost 3 bases, with 14 bases between them. CDR3 sequence reads: CASSPGTPNYNEQFF. The CDR3 DNA is TGTGCCAGCAGCCCCGGGACTCCTAACTACAATGAGCAGTTCTTC.

The V gene is TRBV18, the J gene TRBJ2-1; 8 bases match TRBD1. This CDR3 has 16 residues. In germline, CDR1 is KGHSH, CDR2 LQKENI. The J segment lost 9 bases and the V segment lost 3 bases, leaving 13 bases of the junction unmatched. CDR3 sequence: CASSPARTGKGVEQFF. The CDR3 DNA reads as TGTGCCAGCTCACCCGCAAGGACAGGGAAAGGGGTTGAGCAGTTCTTC.